Listed below are T cell receptor beta chains from one sample, sequenced in a study of beta chain features in type 1 diabetes. Assay used: immunoSEQ multiplex PCR; TCRdb lists only in-frame clones, some missing. The table records 200,000 to 250,000 clones, more than 9% of them present only once. Sequencing was done on a sample of naive CD4+ T cells from blood. These receptors all stem from a woman younger than 35 in good health. Both conserved end residues are part of each CDR3. A D gene is named only where the DNA matches it firmly. Only some rows state a clone size, as once, few, many or a class for expanded clones.

clone size,V gene,J gene,D gene,CDR3 protein,CDR3 DNA
-,TRBV20-1,TRBJ2-1,-,CSATRIGGQFF,TGCAGTGCTACTAGAATAGGGGGACAGTTCTTC
-,TRBV7-9,TRBJ2-1,TRBD2,CASTPPAGGRSEQFF,TGTGCCAGCACTCCCCCAGCGGGGGGGCGGTCCGAGCAGTTCTTC
-,TRBV29-1,TRBJ2-7,TRBD1,CSVGGTGGPHGQYF,TGCAGCGTTGGGGGGACAGGGGGCCCCCACGGGCAGTACTTC
-,TRBV5-1,TRBJ2-5,TRBD2,CASSPGLARQETQYF,TGCGCCAGCAGCCCTGGACTAGCGAGACAAGAGACCCAGTACTTC
few,TRBV10-3,TRBJ2-2,-,CAISDQIKQVNGELFF,TGTGCCATCAGTGACCAGATAAAACAAGTCAACGGGGAGCTGTTTTTT
few,TRBV4-1,TRBJ1-2,-,CASGGGIWDGYTF,TGCGCCAGCGGTGGAGGGATTTGGGATGGCTACACCTTC
-,TRBV5-6,TRBJ1-2,TRBD1,CASSDYDRVGYGYTF,TGTGCCAGCAGCGACTACGACAGGGTTGGGTATGGCTACACCTTC
few,TRBV5-1,TRBJ2-7,TRBD2,CASSWGWSSGSYEQYF,TGCGCCAGCAGCTGGGGTTGGTCTAGCGGATCCTACGAGCAGTACTTC
-,TRBV7-7,TRBJ2-5,-,CASSLATGEGETQYF,TGTGCTAGCAGCTTAGCAACGGGGGAAGGAGAGACCCAGTACTTC
-,TRBV7-2,TRBJ2-5,TRBD1,CASSLMTGAWETQYF,TGTGCCAGCAGCCTAATGACAGGGGCTTGGGAGACCCAGTACTTC
-,TRBV6-1,TRBJ1-2,-,CASSGTALYGYTF,TGTGCCAGCAGTGGGACAGCACTATATGGCTACACCTTC
-,TRBV5-1,TRBJ2-7,TRBD1,CATPRTGSYEQYF,TGCGCCACCCCCCGGACAGGGTCCTACGAGCAGTACTTC